Below are 26 T cell receptor beta chains sequenced from a single sample in a study of blood T cell repertoires in COVID-19. Data came from immunoSEQ multiplex PCR; TCRdb stores just in-frame clones and leaves some out. The sample yields tens of thousands of clones, around 89% seen once. Material for sequencing was peripheral blood. The receptors stem from a woman older than 75 with acute or convalescent COVID-19.

V and J are TRBV5-4 and TRBJ1-1; 9 bases are shared with TRBD1. This CDR3 contains 14 residues. The V gene's germline CDR1 is SGHNT and CDR2 YYREEE (reference sequence). V shed 2 bases and J 5 bases; nucleotides not matched to a gene: 4. The CDR3 nucleotides read TGTGCCAGCAGCTTAGGACAGGGGAGGACTGAAGCTTTCTTT. Translating gives CASSLGQGRTEAFF.

The rearrangement joins TRBV12-3 or TRBV12-4 to TRBJ1-5, with a weak D call TRBD1 (5 bases). V was shortened by 0 bases and J by 6 bases, with 6 bases between the two germline ends. The CDR3 spans 13 residues. CDR3 DNA: TGTGCCAGCAGTTTAGCCCAGGGTCAGCCCCAGCATTTT. Amino acids: CASSLAQGQPQHF.

Turning to this clone: Other nucleotide sequences in the sample specify the same CDR3. The chain has TRBV29-1 and TRBJ1-2; perhaps TRBD1 as D (5 bases). Germline CDR1 is SQVTM and CDR2 is ANQGSEA. This CDR3 region has 14 residues. V was clipped by 6 bases and J by 7 bases, with 21 bases between them. The DNA of the CDR3 is TGCAGCGTGGCCTCTGGGGCGGGGGGAGGTGGCTACACCTTC. Translated: CSVASGAGGGGYTF.

V gene TRBV6-5 combines with J gene TRBJ1-2; TRBD1 aligns across 7 bases. Germline trimming cut 7 bases from V and 5 bases from J; bases unmatched to any gene: 7. Germline V gene data show CDR1 as MNHEY and CDR2 as SVGAGI. This CDR3 is built from 13 residues. This CDR3 reads CASTPSGGYGYTF. The CDR3 DNA sequence: TGTGCCAGCACCCCCTCAGGGGGATATGGCTACACCTTC.

The chain recombines TRBV5-1 with TRBJ2-7, with 11 bases fitting TRBD2. CDR1 and CDR2 (germline): SGHRS, YFSETQ. Losses at the gene ends were 5 bases for V and 2 bases for J; bases not matched to a gene: 6. The CDR3 sequence is 15 residues long. DNA for the CDR3: TGCGCCAGCAGAGTTGGGACTAGCGGAACCTACGAGCAGTACTTC. Translated: CASRVGTSGTYEQYF.

This sequence joins TRBV18 and TRBJ1-3; 9 bases match TRBD1. CDR3 size: 17 residues. Germline V CDR1 and CDR2: KGHSH, LQKENI. Germline trimming cut 3 bases from V and 3 bases from J; bases unmatched to any gene: 9. CDR3 in amino acids: CASSPRGQGSGGNTIYF. The CDR3 nucleotides are TGTGCCAGCTCACCGAGGGGACAGGGAAGTGGTGGAAACACCATATATTTT.

The genes are TRBV19 and TRBJ2-2; TRBD2 is a possible D gene (5 bases). Trimming took 3 bases from V and 7 from J, leaving 9 bases between them. This CDR3 has 13 residues. The germline V gene encodes CDR1 LNHDA and CDR2 SQIVND (reference sequence). CDR3 bases: TGTGCCAGTAGTATCTCGGGGATCGGGGAGCTGTTTTTT. Amino acid sequence: CASSISGIGELFF.

The chain combines TRBV21-1 with TRBJ2-1; TRBD2, the table's D call, was not compared with the DNA. TRBV21-1 is a recognized pseudogene. The CDR3 sequence is 15 residues long. CDR3 coding DNA: TGTGCCAGCAGCCTTCGTTTCCCGCCCGGCAATGAGCAGTTCTTC. Translated: CASSLRFPPGNEQFF.

Here the CDR3 reads CASSESIGLAGAGETQYF. The CDR3 coding sequence is TGCGCCAGCAGTGAGTCGATCGGCCTAGCGGGAGCGGGGGAGACCCAGTACTTC. This rearrangement joins TRBV10-1 to TRBJ2-5, with 10 bases matching TRBD2. Germline V gives CDR1 WNHNN, CDR2 SYGVQD (reference sequence). The CDR3 consists of 18 residues. The junction had 12 bases not matched to a gene; V was cut back by 0 bases and J by 5 bases.

J is TRBJ1-1 and V is TRBV7-2, with D possibly being TRBD1 (6 bases). The CDR3 consists of 14 residues. V was shortened by 1 base and J by 1 base, with 7 bases between the two germline ends. CDR1 and CDR2 (germline): SGHTA, FQGNSA. In DNA form, the CDR3 reads TGTGCCAGCAGCTTAGTAGGGGGGAACACTGAAGCTTTCTTT. It specifies CASSLVGGNTEAFF.

The chain carries TRBV11-3 and TRBJ2-1; 9 nucleotides agree with TRBD2. The length of the CDR3 is 15 residues. V trimming: 1 base; J trimming: 6 bases; junction bases outside the gene matches: 4. Germline loops: CDR1 SGHNT, CDR2 YENEEA. This CDR3 reads CASSLGQTSGNEQFF. The CDR3 DNA follows: TGTGCCAGCAGCTTAGGCCAGACTAGCGGCAATGAGCAGTTCTTC.

A single count supports this clone. This sequence joins TRBV18 and TRBJ1-2; D perhaps matches TRBD1 (6 bases). The germline CDR1 and CDR2 sequences are KGHSH and LQKENI. Trimming removed 2 bases at V and 0 bases at J, with 10 bases between. This CDR3 is built from 15 residues. CDR3 in DNA: TGTGCCAGCTCACCATCCACAGGGACTAACTATGGCTACACCTTC. It is translated as CASSPSTGTNYGYTF.

This clone showed up just once. V gene TRBV19 combines with J gene TRBJ1-4, with D unresolved. V lost 0 bases to trimming and J lost 8 bases, with 4 bases between them. The CDR3 is made up of 12 amino acids. Germline CDR1 reads LNHDA; CDR2 reads SQIVND (reference sequence). Written as DNA, the CDR3 is TGTGCCAGTAGTATAGACGAGGAAAAACTGTTTTTT. This sequence encodes CASSIDEEKLFF.

The J gene is TRBJ1-2, the V gene TRBV30; the match to TRBD1 covers 7 bases. Germline-derived CDR1 and CDR2 are GTSNPN and SVGIG (reference sequence). This CDR3 region has 15 residues. The V gene end was trimmed by 2 bases and the J gene end by 6 bases; junction bases not matched to a gene: 12. The CDR3 nucleotides are TGTGCCTGGAGTCGATTGTTGGGACAGCGGGATGGCTACACCTTC. Amino acids: CAWSRLLGQRDGYTF.

This clone was detected once. The chain employs TRBV5-1 and TRBJ1-1; TRBD1 is a possible D gene (5 bases). Germline V lookup: CDR1 SGHRS, CDR2 YFSETQ. V lost 0 bases and J lost 1, with 7 bases in between. The CDR3 has 14 residues. The CDR3 reads CASSLGGGNTEAFF. DNA for the CDR3: TGCGCCAGCAGCTTGGGGGGCGGGAACACTGAAGCTTTCTTT. Complete variable domain (other parts from reference TRBV5-1 and TRBJ1-1): KAGVTQTPRYLIKTRGQQVTLSCSPISGHRSVSWYQQTPGQGLQFLFEYFSETQRNKGNFPGRFSGRQFSNSRSEMNVSTLELGDSALYLCASSLGGGNTEAFFGQGTRLTVV.

The chain joins TRBV30 to TRBJ1-1; D remains unclear. Trimming took off 5 bases at V and 7 bases at J, with 11 bases between the two ends. This CDR3 has 11 amino acids. Germline V gene sequence: CDR1 GTSNPN, CDR2 SVGIG (reference sequence). The CDR3 nucleotides are TGTGCCTGGTTGGAGGTCCGTGAAGCTTTCTTT. Its protein product is CAWLEVREAFF.

This rearrangement joins TRBV28 to TRBJ2-1; possible D gene TRBD2, 7 bases. The CDR3 loop spans 13 amino acids. The germline V gene has CDR1 MDHEN and CDR2 SYDVKM. Trimming took off 6 bases at V and 3 bases at J, with 9 bases between the two ends. The CDR3 here is CASRGGGYNEQFF. The CDR3 DNA reads as TGTGCCAGCAGGGGAGGGGGCTACAATGAGCAGTTCTTC.

The chain joins TRBV5-1 to TRBJ2-3; 12 nucleotides align to TRBD2. The CDR3 covers 18 residues. Germline V gene lookup returns CDR1 SGHRS and CDR2 YFSETQ. V gave up 4 bases and J gave up 0 bases; unmatched junction bases: 9. CDR3: CASSEGLAGYTSTDTQYF. In nucleotides, the CDR3 is TGCGCCAGCAGCGAGGGACTAGCGGGCTACACTAGCACAGATACGCAGTATTTT. Full variable domain (missing parts from reference TRBV5-1 and TRBJ2-3): KAGVTQTPRYLIKTRGQQVTLSCSPISGHRSVSWYQQTPGQGLQFLFEYFSETQRNKGNFPGRFSGRQFSNSRSEMNVSTLELGDSALYLCASSEGLAGYTSTDTQYFGPGTRLTVL.

This clone was detected only once. The genes are TRBV5-1 and TRBJ2-3; D may be TRBD2 (5 bases). V was pared by 0 bases and J by 1 base, with 9 bases between. The CDR3 covers 15 residues. CDR1 and CDR2 from the germline V gene are SGHRS and YFSETQ. The CDR3 region is CASSLGGDRTDTQYF. CDR3 nucleotides: TGCGCCAGCAGCTTGGGGGGAGACCGCACAGATACGCAGTATTTT.

This clone was counted a single time. V and J are TRBV11-2 and TRBJ1-1; tentatively, D is TRBD1 (6 bases). The germline V and J ends were trimmed by 3 bases and 4 bases, with 12 bases remaining between them. CDR1 SGHAT and CDR2 FQNNGV come from the germline V gene. The CDR3 has 14 residues. The CDR3 sequence is CASSLYRTATEAFF. DNA for the CDR3: TGTGCCAGCAGCTTGTACCGGACAGCCACTGAAGCTTTCTTT.

The CDR3 reads CASSYSADNEQFF. CDR3 DNA sequence: TGTGCCAGCAGTTACTCGGCAGACAATGAGCAGTTCTTC. The gene calls are TRBV6-5 and TRBJ2-1; D unresolved. Germline V gene lookup returns CDR1 MNHEY and CDR2 SVGAGI. CDR3 length: 13 amino acids. Trimming took off 0 bases at V and 5 bases at J, with 5 bases between the two ends.

This clone was detected once. The chain is built from TRBV7-3 and TRBJ1-2; D is possibly TRBD1 (6 bases). Germline V lookup: CDR1 SGHTA, CDR2 FQGTGA. The V and J ends lost 5 bases and 8 bases respectively, with 21 bases between them. The CDR3 is made up of 15 amino acids. The CDR3 protein is CASSPYTGFSRGYTF. In DNA form, the CDR3 reads TGTGCCAGCAGCCCTTATACAGGGTTCAGCAGGGGCTACACCTTC.

This chain links TRBV5-1 with TRBJ1-2, with 7 bases lining up with TRBD1. This CDR3 is 13 amino acids long. V shed 4 bases and J 5 bases; nucleotides not matched to a gene: 5. Germline CDR1 reads SGHRS; CDR2 reads YFSETQ. Here the CDR3 DNA reads TGCGCCAGCAGCCTGCGGGACAGTTATGGCTACACCTTC. Translating it yields CASSLRDSYGYTF. The full variable domain, in which reference TRBV5-1 and TRBJ1-2 provide the parts outside the CDR3, is KAGVTQTPRYLIKTRGQQVTLSCSPISGHRSVSWYQQTPGQGLQFLFEYFSETQRNKGNFPGRFSGRQFSNSRSEMNVSTLELGDSALYLCASSLRDSYGYTFGSGTRLTVV.

This clone appeared a single time. The chain recombines TRBV29-1 with TRBJ2-3, with a weak D call TRBD1 (6 bases). This CDR3 has 15 residues. Looked up from germline, CDR1 is SQVTM and CDR2 is ANQGSEA. V was pared by 3 bases and J by 4 bases, with 17 bases between. CDR3 residues: CSVEGTFGRPDTQYF. CDR3 coding DNA: TGCAGCGTTGAGGGGACATTTGGCAGGCCAGATACGCAGTATTTT.

The genes are TRBV14 and TRBJ2-1, with 11 bases that match TRBD2. CDR3 length: 15 residues. Per germline, CDR1 SGHDN and CDR2 FVKESK. The V and J ends lost 4 bases and 6 bases, in that order; junction bases with no gene match: 5. The CDR3 DNA sequence: TGTGCCAGCAGCCCACCGACTAGCGGGGTCAATGAGCAGTTCTTC. Its protein is CASSPPTSGVNEQFF. Full variable domain (rest looked up from reference TRBV14 and TRBJ2-1): EAGVTQFPSHSVIEKGQTVTLRCDPISGHDNLYWYRRVMGKEIKFLLHFVKESKQDESGMPNNRFLAERTGGTYSTLKVQPAELEDSGVYFCASSPPTSGVNEQFFGPGTRLTVL.

This chain joins TRBV6-2 or TRBV6-3 and TRBJ1-1; 9 nucleotides align to TRBD1. Germline CDR1 MNHEY, CDR2 SVGEGT. This CDR3 has 14 residues. V was clipped by 4 bases and J by 7 bases; unmatched bases: 7. CDR3 protein: CASSSGQGYVEAFF. The CDR3 DNA reads as TGTGCCAGCAGTTCCGGACAGGGGTATGTTGAAGCTTTCTTT.